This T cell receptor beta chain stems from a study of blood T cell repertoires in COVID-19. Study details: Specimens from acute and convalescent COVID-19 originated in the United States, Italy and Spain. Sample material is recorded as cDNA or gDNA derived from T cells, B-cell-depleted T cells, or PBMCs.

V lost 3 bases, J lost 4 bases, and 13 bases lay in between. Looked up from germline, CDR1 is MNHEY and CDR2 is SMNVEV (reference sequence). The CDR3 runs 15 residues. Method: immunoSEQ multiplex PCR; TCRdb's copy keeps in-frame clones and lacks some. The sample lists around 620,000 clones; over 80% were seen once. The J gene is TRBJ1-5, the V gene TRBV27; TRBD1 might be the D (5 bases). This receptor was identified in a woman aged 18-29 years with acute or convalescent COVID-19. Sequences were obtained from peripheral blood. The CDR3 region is CASSLKGSRNQPQHF. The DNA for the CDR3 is TGTGCCAGCAGTTTGAAGGGGTCGCGGAATCAGCCCCAGCATTTT.